This T cell receptor beta chain stems from a study of blood T cells in healthy people across ages. Whole-study results and caveats: It was held that diversity estimates obtained from one million T cells represented underestimates.

Alongside a J-beta primer mix, a sample-barcoded 5' primer served in a second PCR lasting about 7 to 11 cycles. Every cDNA molecule bore a tag from a template-switch adaptor containing 12 random nucleotides. Each CDR3 protein is one row after TCRdb ran MiXCR on the 5' RACE reads. Of more than 550,000 distinct CDR3 sequences listed, 22% were seen once; the top ten hold about 20%. The CDR3 runs to 17 residues. With V trimmed by 5 bases and J by 4 bases, 9 bases remained unmatched. Germline V gives CDR1 MNHEY, CDR2 SMNVEV (reference sequence). About this clonotype: Its antigen is not identified.

Sequencing was carried out using blood. This sequence was found in a man between 65 and 85 years old in good health. The V call is TRBV27, the J call TRBJ1-5, with 12 positions matching TRBD1. The CDR3 region has the DNA TGTGCCAGCAGTGGCCGGGACAGGGGGCTGTCGAATCAGCCCCAGCATTTT. It yields the protein CASSGRDRGLSNQPQHF.